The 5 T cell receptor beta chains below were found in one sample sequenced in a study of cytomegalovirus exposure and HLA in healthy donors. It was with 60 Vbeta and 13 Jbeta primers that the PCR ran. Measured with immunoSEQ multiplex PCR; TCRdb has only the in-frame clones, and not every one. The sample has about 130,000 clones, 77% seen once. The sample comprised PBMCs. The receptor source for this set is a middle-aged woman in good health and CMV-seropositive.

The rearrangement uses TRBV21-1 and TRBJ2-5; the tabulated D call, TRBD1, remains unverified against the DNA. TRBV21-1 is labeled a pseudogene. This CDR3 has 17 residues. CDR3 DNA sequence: TGTGCCAGCAGCAAAGATAAGACAGCCCGCCATCAAGAGACCCAGTACTTC. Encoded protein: CASSKDKTARHQETQYF.

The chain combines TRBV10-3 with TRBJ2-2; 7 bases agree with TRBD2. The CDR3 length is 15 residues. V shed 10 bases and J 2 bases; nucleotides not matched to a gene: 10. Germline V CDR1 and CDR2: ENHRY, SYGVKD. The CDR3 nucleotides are TGTGCCACCAGAGACCGACTAGCTAACACCGGGGAGCTGTTTTTT. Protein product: CATRDRLANTGELFF.

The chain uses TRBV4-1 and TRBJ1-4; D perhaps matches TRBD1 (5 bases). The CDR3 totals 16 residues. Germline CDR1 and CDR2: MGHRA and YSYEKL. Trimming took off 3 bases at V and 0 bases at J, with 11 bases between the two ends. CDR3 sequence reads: CASSQNRSPTNEKLFF. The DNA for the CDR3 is TGCGCCAGCAGCCAGAACAGGAGCCCAACTAATGAAAAACTGTTTTTT.

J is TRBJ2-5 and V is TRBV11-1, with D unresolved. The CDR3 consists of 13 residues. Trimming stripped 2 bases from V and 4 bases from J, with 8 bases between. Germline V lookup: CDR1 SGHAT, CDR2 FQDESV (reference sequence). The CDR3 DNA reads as TGTGCCAGCAGCTTACGCCACGGAGAGACCCAGTACTTC. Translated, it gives CASSLRHGETQYF.

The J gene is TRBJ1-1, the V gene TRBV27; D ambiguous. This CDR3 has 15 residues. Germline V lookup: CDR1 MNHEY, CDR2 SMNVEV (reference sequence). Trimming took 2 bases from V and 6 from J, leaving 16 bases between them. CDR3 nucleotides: TGTGCCAGCAGTTTAGAGGGAGCGATGATTGCTGAAGCTTTCTTT. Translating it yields CASSLEGAMIAEAFF.